This TCR beta chain was obtained from a study of T cell changes during pregnancy in multiple sclerosis. The CDR3 consists of 15 residues. J lost 3 bases, V lost 6 bases, and 5 bases had no gene match. Germline V gene lookup returns CDR1 SNHLY and CDR2 FYNNEI. The table came from immunoSEQ multiplex PCR; TCRdb's copy has only in-frame clones and leaves some out. The sample includes about 46,000 clones, about 91% seen only once; the top ten take roughly 9.1%. This clonotype was obtained from a female donor with multiple sclerosis, enrolled in a pregnancy study. Sequenced here: CD8+ T cells from peripheral blood mononuclear cells, sampled after pregnancy. This chain connects TRBV2 to TRBJ2-5, with TRBD2 matching over 12 bases. The CDR3 loop is CASRGTSGYEETQYF. As DNA, the CDR3 is TGTGCCAGCAGGGGGACTAGCGGGTATGAAGAGACCCAGTACTTC. The full variable domain, rest sourced from reference TRBV2 and TRBJ2-5, is EPEVTQTPSHQVTQMGQEVILRCVPISNHLYFYWYRQILGQKVEFLVSFYNNEISEKSEIFDDQFSVERPDGSNFTLKIRSTKLEDSAMYFCASRGTSGYEETQYFGPGTRLLVL.